This T cell receptor (beta chain) stems from a study of T cells expressing NK-cell markers. Across the whole study: Each TCR beta repertoire originated in sorted T cells that were CD3+CD56+NKG2C+, CD3+CD56+NKG2C- or CD3+CD56-NKG2C+. One of eight sequenced donors was HCMV-seronegative; the other seven were seropositive.

Germline CDR1 reads MNHEY; CDR2 reads SMNVEV (reference sequence). The CDR3 has 12 amino acids. TCR beta cDNA was made by 5'RACE template switching with UMIs. TCRdb reprocessed the 5' RACE reads; each CDR3 protein has one entry and no DNA is given. Recorded for this sample: about 120,000 distinct CDR3 sequences. Overall study findings and caveats: HCMV specificity of the expanded NKG2C+ T cell clones was not established.

Comments on this clonotype: Antigen unknown.

The chain employs TRBV27 and TRBJ2-7. The sequenced material came from blood T cells: a sorted CD56 or NKG2C T cell subset, CD4+ or CD8+ T cells, or bulk PBMC T cells (not recorded which). This TCR was sampled from a woman between 18 and 70 years old in good health. The CDR3 reads CASYRSSYEQYF.